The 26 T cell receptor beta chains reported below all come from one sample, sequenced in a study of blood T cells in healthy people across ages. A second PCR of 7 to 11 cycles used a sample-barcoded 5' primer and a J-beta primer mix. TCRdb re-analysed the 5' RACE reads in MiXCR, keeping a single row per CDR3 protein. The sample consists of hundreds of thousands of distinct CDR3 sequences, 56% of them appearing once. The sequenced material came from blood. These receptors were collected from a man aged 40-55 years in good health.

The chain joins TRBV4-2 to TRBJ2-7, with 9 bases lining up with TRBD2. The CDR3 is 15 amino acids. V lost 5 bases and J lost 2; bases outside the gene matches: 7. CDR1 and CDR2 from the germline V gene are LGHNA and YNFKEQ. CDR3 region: CASSFRLAAPYEQYF. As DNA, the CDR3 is TGTGCCAGCAGCTTCCGACTAGCGGCACCCTACGAGCAGTACTTC.

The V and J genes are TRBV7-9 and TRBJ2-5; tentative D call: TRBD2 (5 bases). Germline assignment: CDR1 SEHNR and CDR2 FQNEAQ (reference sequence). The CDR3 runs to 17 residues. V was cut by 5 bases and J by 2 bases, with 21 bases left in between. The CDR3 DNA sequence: TGTGCCAGCAGCCCCACGCACCGGCGGAGGACGCAAGAGACCCAGTACTTC. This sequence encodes CASSPTHRRRTQETQYF. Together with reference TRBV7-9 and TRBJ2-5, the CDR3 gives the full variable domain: DTGVSQNPRHKITKRGQNVTFRCDPISEHNRLYWYRQTLGQGPEFLTYFQNEAQLEKSRLLSDRFSAERPKGSFSTLEIQRTEQGDSAMYLCASSPTHRRRTQETQYFGPGTRLLVL.

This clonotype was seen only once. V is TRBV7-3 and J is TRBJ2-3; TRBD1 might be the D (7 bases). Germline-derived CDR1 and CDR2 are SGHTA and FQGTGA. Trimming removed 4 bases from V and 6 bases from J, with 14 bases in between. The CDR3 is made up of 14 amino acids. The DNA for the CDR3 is TGTGCCAGCAGCTCCAGGGGGGCGGCGGATACGCAGTATTTT. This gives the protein CASSSRGAADTQYF.

The CDR3 sequence is CASSQDHRQTAGDQYF. CDR3 in DNA: TGTGCCAGCAGCCAAGATCATAGACAGACGGCTGGGGACCAGTACTTC. V and J are TRBV3-1 and TRBJ2-5; tentatively, D is TRBD1 (5 bases). The V end was cut by 0 bases, the J end by 10 bases, with 21 bases between. Looked up from germline, CDR1 is LGHDT and CDR2 is YNNKEL (reference sequence). The CDR3 is 16 amino acids.

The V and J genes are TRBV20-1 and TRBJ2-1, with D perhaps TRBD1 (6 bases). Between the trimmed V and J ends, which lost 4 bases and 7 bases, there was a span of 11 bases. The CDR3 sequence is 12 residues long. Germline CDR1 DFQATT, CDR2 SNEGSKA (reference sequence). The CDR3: CSATKTGNEQFF. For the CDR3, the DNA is TGCAGTGCTACAAAAACAGGGAATGAGCAGTTCTTC.

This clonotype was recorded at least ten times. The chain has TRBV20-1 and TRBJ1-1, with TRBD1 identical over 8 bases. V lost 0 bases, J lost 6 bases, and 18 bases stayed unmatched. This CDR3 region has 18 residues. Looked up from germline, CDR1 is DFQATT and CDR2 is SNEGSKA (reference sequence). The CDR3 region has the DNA TGCAGTGCTAGAGATTCGCTCACCTCAGCCAGGGGGCTCGCTGAAGCTTTCTTT. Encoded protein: CSARDSLTSARGLAEAFF.

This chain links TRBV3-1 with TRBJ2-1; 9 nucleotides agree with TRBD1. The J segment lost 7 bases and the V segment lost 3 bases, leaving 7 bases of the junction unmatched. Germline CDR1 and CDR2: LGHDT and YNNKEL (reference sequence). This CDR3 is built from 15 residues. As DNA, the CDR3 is TGTGCCAGCAGCCAGGGACAGGGTACTGGAAATGAGCAGTTCTTC. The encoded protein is CASSQGQGTGNEQFF.

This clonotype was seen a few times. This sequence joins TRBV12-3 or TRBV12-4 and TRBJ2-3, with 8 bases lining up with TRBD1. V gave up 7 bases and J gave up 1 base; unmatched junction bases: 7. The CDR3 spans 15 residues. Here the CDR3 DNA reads TGTGCCAGCATCCCCCCGGGACAGGGCACAGATACGCAGTATTTT. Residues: CASIPPGQGTDTQYF.

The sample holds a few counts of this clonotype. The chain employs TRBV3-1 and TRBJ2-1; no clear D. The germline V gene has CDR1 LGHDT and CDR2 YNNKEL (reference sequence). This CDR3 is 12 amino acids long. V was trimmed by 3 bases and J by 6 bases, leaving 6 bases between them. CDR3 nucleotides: TGTGCCAGCAGCCAGCGGCCCAATGAGCAGTTCTTC. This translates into CASSQRPNEQFF.

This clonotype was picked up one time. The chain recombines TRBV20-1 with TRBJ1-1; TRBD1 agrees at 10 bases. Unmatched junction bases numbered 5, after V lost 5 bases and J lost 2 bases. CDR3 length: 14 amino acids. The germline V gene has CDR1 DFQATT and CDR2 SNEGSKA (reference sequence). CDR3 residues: CSAGGTGVNTEAFF. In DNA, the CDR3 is TGCAGTGCTGGCGGGACAGGGGTAAACACTGAAGCTTTCTTT.

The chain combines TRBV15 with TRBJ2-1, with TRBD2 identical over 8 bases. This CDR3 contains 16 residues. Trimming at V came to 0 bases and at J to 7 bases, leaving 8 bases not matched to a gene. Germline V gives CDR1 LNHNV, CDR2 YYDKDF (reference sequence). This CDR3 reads CATSRDLTGGMNEQFF. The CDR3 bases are TGTGCCACCAGCAGAGATCTCACGGGAGGGATGAATGAGCAGTTCTTC.

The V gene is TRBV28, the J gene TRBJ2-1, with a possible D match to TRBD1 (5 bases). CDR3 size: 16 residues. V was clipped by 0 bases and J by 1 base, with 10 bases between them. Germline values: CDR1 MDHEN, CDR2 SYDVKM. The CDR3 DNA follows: TGTGCCAGCAGTTTATGGGCAGGGATTTCCTACAATGAGCAGTTCTTC. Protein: CASSLWAGISYNEQFF.

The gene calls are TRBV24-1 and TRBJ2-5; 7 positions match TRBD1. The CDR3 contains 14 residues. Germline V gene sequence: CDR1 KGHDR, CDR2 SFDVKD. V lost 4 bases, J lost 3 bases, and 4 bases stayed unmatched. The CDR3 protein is CATSEPGTEETQYF. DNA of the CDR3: TGTGCCACCAGTGAGCCCGGGACAGAAGAGACCCAGTACTTC.

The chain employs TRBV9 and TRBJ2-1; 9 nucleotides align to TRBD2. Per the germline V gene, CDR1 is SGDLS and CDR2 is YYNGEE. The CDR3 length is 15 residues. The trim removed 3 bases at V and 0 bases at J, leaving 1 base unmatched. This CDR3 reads CASSGGGDSYNEQFF. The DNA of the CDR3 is TGTGCCAGCAGCGGCGGGGGGGACTCCTACAATGAGCAGTTCTTC.

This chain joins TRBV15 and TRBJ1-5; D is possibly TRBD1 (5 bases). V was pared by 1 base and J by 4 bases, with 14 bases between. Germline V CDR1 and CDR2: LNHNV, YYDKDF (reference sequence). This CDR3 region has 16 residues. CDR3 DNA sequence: TGTGCCACCAGCAGAGTGAGGCAGGGCGGTAATCAGCCCCAGCATTTT. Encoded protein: CATSRVRQGGNQPQHF.

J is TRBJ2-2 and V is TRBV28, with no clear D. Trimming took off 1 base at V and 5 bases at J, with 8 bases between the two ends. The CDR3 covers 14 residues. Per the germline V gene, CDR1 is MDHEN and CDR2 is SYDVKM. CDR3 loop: CASSLSARTGELFF. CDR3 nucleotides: TGTGCCAGCAGTTTATCCGCCAGGACCGGGGAGCTGTTTTTT.

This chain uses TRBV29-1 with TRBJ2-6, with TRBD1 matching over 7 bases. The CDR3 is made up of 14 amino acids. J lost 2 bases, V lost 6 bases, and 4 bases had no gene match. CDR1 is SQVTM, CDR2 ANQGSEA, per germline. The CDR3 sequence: CSVDDRAGANVLTF. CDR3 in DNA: TGCAGCGTCGATGACAGGGCTGGGGCCAACGTCCTGACTTTC. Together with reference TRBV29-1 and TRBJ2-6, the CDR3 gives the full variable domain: SAVISQKPSRDICQRGTSLTIQCQVDSQVTMMFWYRQQPGQSLTLIATANQGSEATYESGFVIDKFPISRPNLTFSTLTVSNMSPEDSSIYLCSVDDRAGANVLTFGAGSRLTVL.

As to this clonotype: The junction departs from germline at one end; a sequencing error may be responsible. The CDR3 coding sequence is TGTGCCAGCAGTCCCGGGACAGGGAATTCACCCCCCCACTTT. This codes for CASSPGTGNSPPHF. This chain connects TRBV27 to TRBJ1-6; TRBD1 matches at 9 bases. CDR1 is MNHEY and CDR2 is SMNVEV in the germline V gene (reference sequence). The CDR3 runs to 14 residues.

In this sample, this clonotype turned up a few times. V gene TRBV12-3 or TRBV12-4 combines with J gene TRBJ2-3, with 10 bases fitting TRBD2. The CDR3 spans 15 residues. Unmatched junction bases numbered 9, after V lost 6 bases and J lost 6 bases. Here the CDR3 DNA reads TGTGCCAGCAGAATCAGCGGGAGGGTAGGGGATACGCAGTATTTT. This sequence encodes CASRISGRVGDTQYF.

The CDR3 protein is CASSRGGPGEQYF. The CDR3 DNA is TGTGCCAGCAGTAGAGGGGGACCGGGCGAGCAGTACTTC. The rearrangement joins TRBV27 to TRBJ2-7; TRBD1 is a possible D gene (6 bases). The CDR3 length is 13 residues. The V and J ends lost 5 bases and 6 bases respectively, with 14 bases between them. Looked up from germline, CDR1 is MNHEY and CDR2 is SMNVEV (reference sequence).

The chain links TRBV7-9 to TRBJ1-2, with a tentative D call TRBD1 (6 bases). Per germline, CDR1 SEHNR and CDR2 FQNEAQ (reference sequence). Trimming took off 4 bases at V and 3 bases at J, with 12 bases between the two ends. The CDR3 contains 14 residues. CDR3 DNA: TGTGCCAGCAGCTCACAGGGTATGGACTATGGCTACACCTTC. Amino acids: CASSSQGMDYGYTF.

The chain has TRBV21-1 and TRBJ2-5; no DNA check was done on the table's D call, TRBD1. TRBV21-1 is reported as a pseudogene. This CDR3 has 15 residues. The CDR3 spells CASSTTANNKETQYF. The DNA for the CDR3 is TGTGCCAGCAGCACGACAGCCAACAATAAAGAGACCCAGTACTTC.

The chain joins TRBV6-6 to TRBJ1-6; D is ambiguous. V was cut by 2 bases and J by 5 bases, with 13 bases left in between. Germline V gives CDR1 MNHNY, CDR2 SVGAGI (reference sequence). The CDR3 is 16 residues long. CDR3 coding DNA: TGTGCCAGCAGTTACAATCGCGGCCACAATAATTCACCCCTCCACTTT. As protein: CASSYNRGHNNSPLHF.

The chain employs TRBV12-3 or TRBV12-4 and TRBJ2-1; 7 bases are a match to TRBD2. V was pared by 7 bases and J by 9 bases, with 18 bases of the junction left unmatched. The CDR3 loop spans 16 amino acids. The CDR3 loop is CASNPRGQGGSSEQFF. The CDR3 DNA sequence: TGTGCCAGCAATCCACGCGGTCAAGGCGGGAGCTCTGAGCAGTTCTTC.

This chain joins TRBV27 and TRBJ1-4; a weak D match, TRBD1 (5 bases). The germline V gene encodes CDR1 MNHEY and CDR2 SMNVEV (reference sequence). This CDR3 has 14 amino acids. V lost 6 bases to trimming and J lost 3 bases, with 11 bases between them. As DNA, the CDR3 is TGTGCCAGCAGACCCGGGGGGGCTAATGAAAAACTGTTTTTT. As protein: CASRPGGANEKLFF.

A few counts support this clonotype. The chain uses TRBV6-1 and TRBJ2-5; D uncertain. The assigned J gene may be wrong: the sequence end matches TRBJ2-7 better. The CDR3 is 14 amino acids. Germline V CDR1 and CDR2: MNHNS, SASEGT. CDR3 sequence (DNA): TGTGCCAGCAGTGCCGACGACGGACCCTACGAGCAGTACTTC. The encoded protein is CASSADDGPYEQYF.